This is a list of T cell receptor beta chains from one sample in a study of early T cells in non-severe SARS-CoV-2 infection. Each CDR3 protein gets one entry after TCRdb re-called the 5' RACE reads with MiXCR. The table shows fewer than 75,000 distinct CDR3 sequences, with more than 15% occurring only once. The sample consisted of whole blood, taken at baseline. The receptor set was obtained from an adult who was a healthcare worker with PCR-confirmed SARS-CoV-2 infection or an uninfected control (not recorded which). Both conserved end residues are part of each CDR3. The order of the fields is D gene, V gene, J gene, clone size, CDR3 DNA, CDR3 protein. The D gene is left open where the match is weak. Only part of the rows carry a size: once, few, many, or a class if the clone is expanded.

>TRBD1|TRBV20-1|TRBJ2-1|few
TGCAGTGCTATCCCCAGGGGGTATGAGCAGTTCTTC
CSAIPRGYEQFF
>-|TRBV11-2|TRBJ2-5|-
TGTGCCAGCAGCTTAAGGCCAGGCCAAGAGACCCAGTACTTC
CASSLRPGQETQYF
>-|TRBV5-1|TRBJ1-3|many
TGCGCCAGCAGCCTGCCAGACTCTGGAAACACCATATATTTT
CASSLPDSGNTIYF
>-|TRBV7-9|TRBJ2-7|-
TGTGCCAGCAGCCTACATACCTACGAGCAGTACTTC
CASSLHTYEQYF
>-|TRBV12-3/TRBV12-4|TRBJ1-2|-
TGTGCCAGCAGTTCGAGTCATGGGATCTATGGCTACACCTTC
CASSSSHGIYGYTF
>-|TRBV11-1|TRBJ2-3|few
TGTGCCAGCAGCCAGGACAGAAACACGCAGTATTTT
CASSQDRNTQYF
>TRBD1|TRBV12-3/TRBV12-4|TRBJ2-7|many
TGTGCCAGCAGTGGCCCGGGACAGGGGCGTGGAGAGCAGTACTTC
CASSGPGQGRGEQYF
>-|TRBV6-6|TRBJ1-6|-
TGTGCCAGCAGGTCGGATTCACCCCTCCACTTT
CASRSDSPLHF
>-|TRBV6-2/TRBV6-3|TRBJ1-2|-
TGTGCCAGCAGTTACTTGGCAGGGAGGAATGGCTACACCTTC
CASSYLAGRNGYTF
>-|TRBV18|TRBJ2-1|-
TGTGCCAGCTCACCGGAGGTGGGGGCAAGTTACAATGAGCAGTTCTTC
CASSPEVGASYNEQFF
>TRBD2|TRBV9|TRBJ2-1|few
TGTGCCAGCAGCGCCGGGACTAGCGGGAGCTCCTACAATGAGCAGTTCTTC
CASSAGTSGSSYNEQFF
>-|TRBV28|TRBJ2-1|-
TGTGCCAGCAGTTTTATGGGCAATGAGCAGTTCTTC
CASSFMGNEQFF
>-|TRBV6-2/TRBV6-3|TRBJ1-5|once
TGTGCCAGCAGTCCCCGGTGGAGTACAAAGAGTAGCAATCAGCCCCAGCATTTT
CASSPRWSTKSSNQPQHF
>TRBD2|TRBV11-2|TRBJ2-3|few
TGTGCCAGCAGCCCCCCGGCTAGCGGGAGGGTTACTAGCACAGATACGCAGTATTTT
CASSPPASGRVTSTDTQYF
>-|TRBV2|TRBJ1-1|-
TGTGCCAGCAGCGTAAAAATCCAGGGATGGACTGAAGCTTTCTTT
CASSVKIQGWTEAFF